The next 31 T cell receptor beta chains were all read from a single sample in a study of blood T cell repertoires in COVID-19. Clones were sequenced by immunoSEQ multiplex PCR, and TCRdb holds only the in-frame ones, with some missing. Among hundreds of thousands of clones listed, roughly 87% were seen once. Sequencing used peripheral blood. These receptors all come from a woman aged 18-29 years who had recovered from COVID-19.

This chain connects TRBV29-1 to TRBJ2-3, with TRBD2 identical over 8 bases. Germline V gene lookup returns CDR1 SQVTM and CDR2 ANQGSEA. CDR3 length: 15 residues. Unmatched junction bases numbered 6, after V lost 4 bases and J lost 0 bases. The DNA of the CDR3 is TGCAGCGTTGTGGATAGCGGGACAAGCACAGATACGCAGTATTTT. Amino acid sequence: CSVVDSGTSTDTQYF.

The rearrangement uses TRBV19 and TRBJ2-1, with 7 bases matching TRBD1. There are 16 residues in the CDR3. In germline, CDR1 is LNHDA, CDR2 SQIVND (reference sequence). The V segment lost 8 bases and the J segment 0 bases; nucleotides outside the gene matches: 10. For the CDR3, the DNA is TGTGCCAGTCGGACCCAGGGGGACAGCTCCTACAATGAGCAGTTCTTC. This gives the protein CASRTQGDSSYNEQFF.

The chain recombines TRBV13 with TRBJ2-1; D is perhaps TRBD2 (6 bases). Germline values: CDR1 PRHDT, CDR2 FYEKMQ (reference sequence). The ends were cut back, 5 bases at V and 4 bases at J, with 18 bases in the middle. This CDR3 region has 16 residues. This chain's CDR3 is CASSPLGGGQYNEQFF. The CDR3 nucleotides are TGTGCCAGCAGCCCTCTGGGGGGAGGTCAATACAATGAGCAGTTCTTC.

This clone was counted only a few times. J is TRBJ2-7 and V is TRBV25-1, with TRBD2 as a possible D gene (6 bases). V dropped 1 base and J dropped 2 bases, with 12 bases sitting between them. Germline V gene data show CDR1 as MGHDK and CDR2 as SYGVNS. The CDR3 runs to 15 residues. The CDR3 DNA sequence: TGTGCCAGCAGTGAATTGGAGGGACTTACCTACGAGCAGTACTTC. This sequence encodes CASSELEGLTYEQYF.

V usage is TRBV27 and J usage is TRBJ2-2; TRBD2 agrees at 10 bases. The length of the CDR3 is 17 residues. The ends lost 2 bases at V and 1 base at J; junction bases unmatched: 4. Germline V gene lookup returns CDR1 MNHEY and CDR2 SMNVEV (reference sequence). CDR3 coding DNA: TGTGCCAGCAGTTTAAAAATAGCGGGAGGGAACACCGGGGAGCTGTTTTTT. Protein product: CASSLKIAGGNTGELFF.

The chain carries TRBV15 and TRBJ2-3; 7 bases match TRBD2. This CDR3 has 16 residues. Germline CDR1 is LNHNV and CDR2 is YYDKDF (reference sequence). The J segment lost 4 bases and the V segment lost 0 bases, leaving 7 bases of the junction unmatched. The chain's CDR3 is CATSRDSLAGPDTQYF. The CDR3 DNA sequence: TGTGCCACCAGCAGAGATAGTTTAGCGGGCCCAGATACGCAGTATTTT.

The rearrangement links TRBV9 to TRBJ2-6; tentative D call: TRBD2 (5 bases). The CDR3 sequence is 15 residues long. CDR1 and CDR2 from the germline V gene are SGDLS and YYNGEE. V was cut by 4 bases and J by 0 bases, with 8 bases left in between. DNA of the CDR3: TGTGCCAGCAGCACGGGGAGCTCTGGGGCCAACGTCCTGACTTTC. Protein: CASSTGSSGANVLTF.

This chain uses TRBV4-3 with TRBJ2-7, with 8 bases aligning to TRBD1. Germline CDR1 is LGHNA and CDR2 is YSLEER. The CDR3 covers 18 residues. The V segment lost 0 bases and the J segment 4 bases; nucleotides outside the gene matches: 14. CDR3 sequence reads: CASSQDRQGAITSYEQYF. The CDR3 nucleotides are TGCGCCAGCAGCCAAGATAGGCAGGGGGCTATCACTAGTTACGAGCAGTACTTC.

J is TRBJ1-1 and V is TRBV19; no firm D call. Trimming took off 5 bases at V and 5 bases at J, with 21 bases between the two ends. In germline, CDR1 is LNHDA, CDR2 SQIVND (reference sequence). The CDR3 totals 16 residues. The CDR3 reads CASSDELTRKWTEAFF. The CDR3 coding sequence is TGTGCCAGTAGTGATGAACTCACCCGAAAATGGACTGAAGCTTTCTTT.

This sequence joins TRBV7-9 and TRBJ2-1; D not resolved. The CDR3 totals 14 residues. Trimming pared 1 base from V and 4 bases from J, leaving 8 bases between. CDR1 is SEHNR and CDR2 is FQNEAQ in the germline V gene (reference sequence). This CDR3 reads CASSLEQIYNEQFF. CDR3 nucleotides: TGTGCCAGCAGCTTAGAACAGATATACAATGAGCAGTTCTTC. The variable domain in full, completed from reference TRBV7-9 and TRBJ2-1, reads DTGVSQNPRHKITKRGQNVTFRCDPISEHNRLYWYRQTLGQGPEFLTYFQNEAQLEKSRLLSDRFSAERPKGSFSTLEIQRTEQGDSAMYLCASSLEQIYNEQFFGPGTRLTVL.

Only one count was recorded for this clone. This rearrangement joins TRBV20-1 to TRBJ1-2; D may be TRBD1 (6 bases). The CDR3 extends over 11 amino acids. The V and J ends lost 5 bases and 8 bases respectively, with 12 bases between them. In germline, CDR1 is DFQATT, CDR2 SNEGSKA (reference sequence). CDR3 protein: CSAETGFGYTF. CDR3 DNA sequence: TGCAGTGCTGAAACAGGGTTCGGCTACACCTTC.

The V and J genes are TRBV13 and TRBJ1-3, with D perhaps TRBD1 (5 bases). This CDR3 contains 16 residues. Trimming stripped 4 bases from V and 4 bases from J, with 17 bases between. Germline-derived CDR1 and CDR2 are PRHDT and FYEKMQ (reference sequence). CDR3 region: CASSWAATAEGNTIYF. CDR3 DNA sequence: TGTGCCAGCAGCTGGGCCGCGACAGCTGAAGGAAACACCATATATTTT.

The chain recombines TRBV18 with TRBJ1-1; no firm D call. CDR1 and CDR2 (germline): KGHSH, LQKENI. V was shortened by 3 bases and J by 1 base, with 6 bases between the two germline ends. The CDR3 extends over 13 amino acids. The chain's CDR3 is CASSPQKNTEAFF. The CDR3, as DNA: TGTGCCAGCTCACCGCAGAAGAACACTGAAGCTTTCTTT.

With regard to this clone: The sample carries other DNA sequences with the same CDR3. The chain links TRBV5-1 to TRBJ1-1; 7 nucleotides line up with TRBD1. Trimming cost V 2 bases and J 1 base; bases outside gene matches: 2. Germline CDR1 SGHRS, CDR2 YFSETQ. CDR3 length: 14 residues. CDR3 coding DNA: TGCGCCAGCAGCTTAGGGACAGAGAACACTGAAGCTTTCTTT. Translated, it gives CASSLGTENTEAFF.

The J gene is TRBJ1-2, the V gene TRBV10-2; 7 bases agree with TRBD1. V was pared by 5 bases and J by 3 bases, with 6 bases of the junction left unmatched. CDR3 length equals 14 residues. Germline assignment: CDR1 WSHSY and CDR2 SAAADI. CDR3 nucleotide sequence: TGCGCCAGCAGTCTAAGACAGGGAGACTATGGCTACACCTTC. Encoded protein: CASSLRQGDYGYTF.

Concerning this clone itself: The identical CDR3 is also encoded by other nucleotide sequences in the sample. The chain uses TRBV18 and TRBJ1-6; D uncertain. Germline assignment: CDR1 KGHSH and CDR2 LQKENI. V gave up 0 bases and J gave up 9 bases, with 6 bases separating them. The CDR3 extends over 13 amino acids. For the CDR3, the DNA is TGTGCCAGCTCACCACCTGCGGGTTCACCCCTCCACTTT. As protein: CASSPPAGSPLHF.

This clone was recorded only once. The rearrangement joins TRBV30 to TRBJ1-1; D possibly corresponds to TRBD1 (6 bases). Germline loops: CDR1 GTSNPN, CDR2 SVGIG (reference sequence). The CDR3 sequence is 11 residues long. Trimming took off 5 bases at V and 11 bases at J, with 15 bases between the two ends. CDR3 region: CAWQDSLWAFF. CDR3 DNA: TGTGCCTGGCAGGACAGTTTGTGGGCTTTCTTT.

The sample holds one count of this clone. The chain is built from TRBV6-2 or TRBV6-3 and TRBJ1-5; TRBD1 matches 8 bases. V gave up 0 bases and J gave up 1 base; unmatched junction bases: 8. The germline V gene encodes CDR1 MNHEY and CDR2 SVGEGT. The CDR3 runs 18 residues. This CDR3 reads CASSYSTRTGTSNQPQHF. CDR3 coding DNA: TGTGCCAGCAGTTACTCGACGAGGACAGGGACCAGCAATCAGCCCCAGCATTTT.

The V gene is TRBV6-1, the J gene TRBJ1-1; weak D call: TRBD1 (5 bases). V lost 1 base and J lost 9, with 15 bases in between. The CDR3 is made up of 14 amino acids. CDR1 MNHNS and CDR2 SASEGT come from the germline V gene. DNA for the CDR3: TGTGCCAGCAGTGAAGTGCGTGTCGCAGGGCAAGCTTTCTTT. Protein product: CASSEVRVAGQAFF.

The chain uses TRBV24-1 and TRBJ2-1; 8 bases are shared with TRBD2. Trimming cost V 3 bases and J 5 bases; bases outside gene matches: 8. Germline CDR1 reads KGHDR; CDR2 reads SFDVKD. This CDR3 comprises 16 residues. CDR3 sequence (DNA): TGTGCCACCAGTGATAGGGGTAGCGGGAACGACAATGAGCAGTTCTTC. Its translation is CATSDRGSGNDNEQFF.

This chain joins TRBV11-2 and TRBJ1-1; TRBD1 agrees at 8 bases. V shed 5 bases, J shed 5 bases, and the junction held 10 bases outside the gene matches. Germline CDR1 is SGHAT and CDR2 is FQNNGV. The CDR3 length is 15 residues. The CDR3 protein is CASSDYRQGRTEAFF. The DNA for the CDR3 is TGTGCCAGCAGCGACTACCGACAGGGGAGGACTGAAGCTTTCTTT.

This clone was recorded at least ten times. J is TRBJ2-1 and V is TRBV6-1, with 12 bases that match TRBD2. This CDR3 is 15 amino acids long. The V and J ends lost 2 bases and 4 bases, in that order; junction bases with no gene match: 0. The germline CDR1 and CDR2 sequences are MNHNS and SASEGT. CDR3 nucleotides: TGTGCCAGCAGTGAACTAGCGGGAGGGTACAATGAGCAGTTCTTC. Protein: CASSELAGGYNEQFF.

The chain employs TRBV10-3 and TRBJ1-2; possible D gene TRBD1, 5 bases. V shed 6 bases and J shed 2 bases, with 10 bases lying between them. The germline gives CDR1 ENHRY, CDR2 SYGVKD. This CDR3 comprises 13 residues. In DNA form, the CDR3 reads TGTGCCATCAGGGGGGAGGGGAACTATGGCTACACCTTC. The encoded protein is CAIRGEGNYGYTF.

This sequence joins TRBV5-1 and TRBJ1-3; D not certain. The ends were cut back, 2 bases at V and 0 bases at J, with 12 bases in the middle. Germline values: CDR1 SGHRS, CDR2 YFSETQ. The CDR3 covers 16 residues. Here the CDR3 reads CASSLGDGYSGNTIYF. CDR3 in DNA: TGCGCCAGCAGCTTAGGAGACGGTTACTCTGGAAACACCATATATTTT.

This rearrangement joins TRBV5-1 to TRBJ2-7; TRBD1 matches 7 bases. CDR1 and CDR2 (germline): SGHRS, YFSETQ. This CDR3 is 15 amino acids long. V was pared by 7 bases and J by 1 base, with 11 bases of the junction left unmatched. CDR3 in DNA: TGCGCCAGCGCAGGGGGTTCAGGGGTATCCTACGAGCAGTACTTC. Residues: CASAGGSGVSYEQYF.

This chain links TRBV28 with TRBJ2-5; D is unresolved. Germline lookup yields CDR1 MDHEN and CDR2 SYDVKM. The CDR3 loop spans 14 amino acids. V was pared by 2 bases and J by 0 bases, with 7 bases between. The CDR3 sequence is CASSLEKYQETQYF. The CDR3, as DNA: TGTGCCAGCAGTTTAGAGAAGTACCAAGAGACCCAGTACTTC. Together with reference TRBV28 and TRBJ2-5, the CDR3 gives the full variable domain: DVKVTQSSRYLVKRTGEKVFLECVQDMDHENMFWYRQDPGLGLRLIYFSYDVKMKEKGDIPEGYSVSREKKERFSLILESASTNQTSMYLCASSLEKYQETQYFGPGTRLLVL.

The J gene is TRBJ1-5, the V gene TRBV7-9; D remains ambiguous. Trimming took off 1 base at V and 4 bases at J, with 8 bases between the two ends. Germline assignment: CDR1 SEHNR and CDR2 FQNEAQ (reference sequence). The CDR3 spans 14 residues. This chain's CDR3 is CASSLVAGNQPQHF. DNA of the CDR3: TGTGCCAGCAGCTTAGTGGCAGGAAATCAGCCCCAGCATTTT.

CDR3 sequence (DNA): TGTGCCAGCTCACCTTTAGCGGGAACAAAAACCGGATCCCAGTACTTC. Protein product: CASSPLAGTKTGSQYF. The chain has TRBV18 and TRBJ2-7; 8 bases line up with TRBD2. The V gene end was trimmed by 3 bases and the J gene end by 10 bases; junction bases not matched to a gene: 17. The CDR3 loop spans 16 amino acids. Germline V gives CDR1 KGHSH, CDR2 LQKENI.

The chain recombines TRBV19 with TRBJ1-2; perhaps TRBD1 as D (6 bases). Germline V lookup: CDR1 LNHDA, CDR2 SQIVND (reference sequence). The CDR3 totals 13 residues. V shed 8 bases and J shed 3 bases, with 13 bases lying between them. The CDR3 bases are TGTGCCAGTCAGGACAGACGTTACTATGGCTACACCTTC. Its translation: CASQDRRYYGYTF.

CDR3 sequence reads: CASSLVEGGNTEAFF. Here the CDR3 DNA reads TGTGCCAGCAGCTTAGTAGAAGGAGGGAACACTGAAGCTTTCTTT. The chain couples TRBV7-9 to TRBJ1-1; the D is unclear. Germline values: CDR1 SEHNR, CDR2 FQNEAQ (reference sequence). The CDR3 has 15 residues. V was cut by 1 base and J by 1 base, with 10 bases left in between.

This chain uses TRBV19 with TRBJ1-2, with a tentative D call TRBD1 (6 bases). The length of the CDR3 is 14 residues. The germline V gene has CDR1 LNHDA and CDR2 SQIVND (reference sequence). V was shortened by 4 bases and J by 0 bases, with 9 bases between the two germline ends. The chain's CDR3 is CASSTDSTNYGYTF. CDR3 coding DNA: TGTGCCAGTAGTACGGACAGTACTAACTATGGCTACACCTTC.